There are many counts of the clone carrying this T cell receptor (beta chain). Its antigen is unknown. Constant-segment primers were used for 5'RACE, and the resulting TCR alpha and TCR beta cDNA libraries carried sample barcodes and UMIs. TCRdb fed the 5' RACE reads into MiXCR, producing one record per CDR3 protein. The sample yields around 340,000 distinct CDR3 sequences, approximately 13% seen once. These data are taken from a study of T-cell memory formation after mild COVID-19. On the study more broadly: There were largely donor-specific TCR clusters.

The V gene end was trimmed by 3 bases and the J gene end by 7 bases; junction bases not matched to a gene: 8. This CDR3 is 14 amino acids long. The germline CDR1 and CDR2 sequences are DFQATT and SNEGSKA (reference sequence). Findings of the study overall: The appearance of some responding clones in pre-infection memory suggested that cross-reactive memory joined.

The sequence was obtained from a man between 18 and 29 years old who had mild COVID-19 (a few samples of this study predate the infection). Cell type and time point are not known. Source material: PBMCs or a T cell subset sorted from them (not recorded which). The rearrangement links TRBV20-1 to TRBJ2-3; 9 bases align to TRBD2. DNA for the CDR3: TGCAGTGCTAGTGGGTCTAGCGGGGCCCATACGCAGTATTTT. This encodes CSASGSSGAHTQYF.